This TCR beta chain was identified during a study of a mutant IDH1 vaccine in newly diagnosed glioma. Stated time point: baseline, week 1 (first vaccination visit). Treatment defined: pre-vaccination baseline after standard-of-care therapy. Trimming pared 3 bases from V and 3 bases from J, leaving 4 bases between. The CDR3 extends over 12 amino acids. CDR1 and CDR2 (germline): LNHDA, SQIVND (reference sequence). Using immunoSEQ multiplex PCR, the repertoire was profiled, and TCRdb retains in-frame clones only, with some absent. Of about 51,000 clones in the sample, 65% to 80% were seen once. This rearrangement joins TRBV19 to TRBJ2-3; D call uncertain. Specimen: PBMCs, collected from a glioma patient treated with radiotherapy, temozolomide or both. The TCR comes from a woman in her 40s with glioma. The CDR3 region has the DNA TGTGCCAGTAGTATGATGACAGATACGCAGTATTTT. Translating gives CASSMMTDTQYF.